This TCR beta chain emerged from a study of blood T cell repertoires in COVID-19. Study-level information: PBMCs, B-cell-depleted T cells, or T cells were the source of the cDNA or gDNA that made up the material.

Repertoires were generated with immunoSEQ multiplex PCR, while TCRdb's copy carries only in-frame clones and drops some. The sample carries 55,000 to 75,000 clones, 60% to 85% recorded once. The V gene's germline CDR1 is LNHNV and CDR2 YYDKDF (reference sequence). The CDR3 runs 18 residues. V shed 2 bases, J shed 5 bases, and the junction held 15 bases outside the gene matches. The TCR originated in a human donor in a cohort sampled during active COVID-19. V gene TRBV15 combines with J gene TRBJ2-1; 7 bases are shared with TRBD2. Source material: peripheral blood. The CDR3 here is CATSRPILGGFVHNEQFF. The CDR3 DNA sequence: TGTGCCACCAGCAGACCCATCTTGGGGGGGTTCGTTCACAATGAGCAGTTCTTC.